The 3 T cell receptor beta chains in this list originate from one sample, sequenced in a study of Graves' ophthalmopathy and Graves' hyperthyroidism. TCR beta CDR3 amplification used RNA transcripts. HTBI-primed first-round RT-PCR preceded second-round multiplex PCR. TCRdb reanalysed the multiplex PCR reads using MiXCR and keeps one entry per CDR3 protein. The table shows 500,000 to 700,000 distinct CDR3 sequences, with about 20% occurring only once. Sequenced material: peripheral blood. These receptors were obtained from a woman between 18 and 29 years old with stable Graves' hyperthyroidism. Some clones in this sample may be carry-over from other donors' samples.

This clonotype was detected only a few times. The CDR3 is CASSEAQGATGELFF. The DNA for the CDR3 is TGTGCCAGCAGTGAAGCACAGGGGGCCACCGGGGAGCTGTTTTTT. V usage is TRBV6-1 and J usage is TRBJ2-2, with 9 bases lining up with TRBD1. The ends lost 0 bases at V and 4 bases at J; junction bases unmatched: 0. The germline V gene encodes CDR1 MNHNS and CDR2 SASEGT. This CDR3 has 15 residues.

At least ten counts were recorded for this clonotype. V usage is TRBV6-5 and J usage is TRBJ1-1; 7 nucleotides align to TRBD1. Per germline, CDR1 MNHEY and CDR2 SVGAGI. The CDR3 is 14 amino acids. V shed 6 bases and J 2 bases; nucleotides not matched to a gene: 6. CDR3 protein: CASRYPGGNTEAFF. CDR3 DNA sequence: TGTGCCAGCAGATATCCAGGGGGAAACACTGAAGCTTTCTTT.

This clonotype was detected many times. This sequence joins TRBV20-1 and TRBJ1-1; tentative D call: TRBD1 (5 bases). The CDR3 sequence is 12 residues long. Germline V gene sequence: CDR1 DFQATT, CDR2 SNEGSKA (reference sequence). The V end was cut by 6 bases, the J end by 1 base, with 9 bases between. Here the CDR3 DNA reads TGCAGTGCAGTAAGGGGGAACACTGAAGCTTTCTTT. Translation: CSAVRGNTEAFF.